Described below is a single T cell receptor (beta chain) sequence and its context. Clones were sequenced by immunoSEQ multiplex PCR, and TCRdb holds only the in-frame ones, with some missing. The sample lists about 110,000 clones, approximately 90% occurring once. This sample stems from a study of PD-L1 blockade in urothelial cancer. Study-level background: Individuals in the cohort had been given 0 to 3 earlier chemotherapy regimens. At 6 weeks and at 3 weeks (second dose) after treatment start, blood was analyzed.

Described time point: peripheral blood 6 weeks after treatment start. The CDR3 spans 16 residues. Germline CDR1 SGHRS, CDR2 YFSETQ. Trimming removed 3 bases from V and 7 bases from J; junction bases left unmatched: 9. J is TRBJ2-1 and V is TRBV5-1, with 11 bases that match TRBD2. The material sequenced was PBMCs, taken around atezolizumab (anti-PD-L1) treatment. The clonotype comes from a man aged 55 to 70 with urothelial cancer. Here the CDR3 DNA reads TGCGCCAGCAGCTCCGGGACTAGCGGAACGGGAAATGAGCAGTTCTTC. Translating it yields CASSSGTSGTGNEQFF.